This T cell receptor (beta chain) is from a study of CD8+ T cells in alopecia areata. Study context: Scoring treated patients' severity relied on the percentage of scalp area affected.

Treatment defined: oral pan-JAK inhibitor, 5-10 mg twice daily. Researchers gathered lesional scalp punch biopsies and peripheral blood from patients with alopecia areata. V gave up 3 bases and J gave up 7 bases, with 13 bases separating them. CDR1 is SGHTA, CDR2 FQGNSA, per germline. The CDR3 spans 15 residues. In its sample, this clone was seen a few times. Following extraction, RNA underwent reverse transcription to cDNA, which served as the sequencing template. Assay: immunoSEQ multiplex PCR; the TCRdb copy retains only in-frame clones and omits some. The sample lists some 19,000 clones, around 50% occurring once.

This chain links TRBV7-2 with TRBJ1-6; D not certain. The TCR was taken from a human donor with alopecia areata. The specimen was skin, collected at week 4, from a patient treated with tofacitinib. CDR3 nucleotides: TGTGCCAGCAGCTTCACACACGGGAACAATTCACCCCTCCACTTT. Protein product: CASSFTHGNNSPLHF. The variable domain in full, with the rest retrieved from reference TRBV7-2 and TRBJ1-6, is GAGVSQSPSNKVTEKGKDVELRCDPISGHTALYWYRQSLGQGLEFLIYFQGNSAPDKSGLPSDRFSAERTGGSVSTLTIQRTQQEDSAVYLCASSFTHGNNSPLHFGNGTRLTVT.